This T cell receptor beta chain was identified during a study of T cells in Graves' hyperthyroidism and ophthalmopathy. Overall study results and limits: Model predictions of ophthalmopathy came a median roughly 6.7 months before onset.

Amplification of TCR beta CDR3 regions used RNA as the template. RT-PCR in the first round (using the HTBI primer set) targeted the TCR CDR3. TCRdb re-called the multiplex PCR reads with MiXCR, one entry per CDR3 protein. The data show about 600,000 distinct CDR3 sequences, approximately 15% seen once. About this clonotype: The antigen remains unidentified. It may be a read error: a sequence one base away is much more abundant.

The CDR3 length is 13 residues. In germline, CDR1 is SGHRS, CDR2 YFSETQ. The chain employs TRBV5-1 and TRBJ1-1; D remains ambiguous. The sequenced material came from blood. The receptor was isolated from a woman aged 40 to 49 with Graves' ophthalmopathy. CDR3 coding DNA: TGTGCCAGCAGCTTGGAACAGACTTCCGAAGCTTTCTTT. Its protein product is CASSLEQTSEAFF.